This T cell receptor beta chain was recovered during a study of cytomegalovirus exposure and HLA in healthy donors. This clone was recorded a few times. Primers for the PCR totalled 60 Vbeta and 13 Jbeta. Clones were read by immunoSEQ multiplex PCR, and TCRdb kept only the in-frame ones, dropping some. Among some 130,000 clones listed, approximately 80% were seen once. This sequence was found in a man aged 25-45 years in good health and CMV-seronegative. Sequenced material: PBMCs.

This CDR3 reads CASSATSGSNEQFF. CDR3 nucleotides: TGTGCCAGCAGCGCCACTAGCGGGAGTAATGAGCAGTTCTTC. The chain employs TRBV7-9 and TRBJ2-1, with 11 bases matching TRBD2. This CDR3 contains 14 residues. From germline, CDR1 is SEHNR and CDR2 FQNEAQ (reference sequence). V shed 5 bases, J shed 7 bases, and the junction held 4 bases outside the gene matches.